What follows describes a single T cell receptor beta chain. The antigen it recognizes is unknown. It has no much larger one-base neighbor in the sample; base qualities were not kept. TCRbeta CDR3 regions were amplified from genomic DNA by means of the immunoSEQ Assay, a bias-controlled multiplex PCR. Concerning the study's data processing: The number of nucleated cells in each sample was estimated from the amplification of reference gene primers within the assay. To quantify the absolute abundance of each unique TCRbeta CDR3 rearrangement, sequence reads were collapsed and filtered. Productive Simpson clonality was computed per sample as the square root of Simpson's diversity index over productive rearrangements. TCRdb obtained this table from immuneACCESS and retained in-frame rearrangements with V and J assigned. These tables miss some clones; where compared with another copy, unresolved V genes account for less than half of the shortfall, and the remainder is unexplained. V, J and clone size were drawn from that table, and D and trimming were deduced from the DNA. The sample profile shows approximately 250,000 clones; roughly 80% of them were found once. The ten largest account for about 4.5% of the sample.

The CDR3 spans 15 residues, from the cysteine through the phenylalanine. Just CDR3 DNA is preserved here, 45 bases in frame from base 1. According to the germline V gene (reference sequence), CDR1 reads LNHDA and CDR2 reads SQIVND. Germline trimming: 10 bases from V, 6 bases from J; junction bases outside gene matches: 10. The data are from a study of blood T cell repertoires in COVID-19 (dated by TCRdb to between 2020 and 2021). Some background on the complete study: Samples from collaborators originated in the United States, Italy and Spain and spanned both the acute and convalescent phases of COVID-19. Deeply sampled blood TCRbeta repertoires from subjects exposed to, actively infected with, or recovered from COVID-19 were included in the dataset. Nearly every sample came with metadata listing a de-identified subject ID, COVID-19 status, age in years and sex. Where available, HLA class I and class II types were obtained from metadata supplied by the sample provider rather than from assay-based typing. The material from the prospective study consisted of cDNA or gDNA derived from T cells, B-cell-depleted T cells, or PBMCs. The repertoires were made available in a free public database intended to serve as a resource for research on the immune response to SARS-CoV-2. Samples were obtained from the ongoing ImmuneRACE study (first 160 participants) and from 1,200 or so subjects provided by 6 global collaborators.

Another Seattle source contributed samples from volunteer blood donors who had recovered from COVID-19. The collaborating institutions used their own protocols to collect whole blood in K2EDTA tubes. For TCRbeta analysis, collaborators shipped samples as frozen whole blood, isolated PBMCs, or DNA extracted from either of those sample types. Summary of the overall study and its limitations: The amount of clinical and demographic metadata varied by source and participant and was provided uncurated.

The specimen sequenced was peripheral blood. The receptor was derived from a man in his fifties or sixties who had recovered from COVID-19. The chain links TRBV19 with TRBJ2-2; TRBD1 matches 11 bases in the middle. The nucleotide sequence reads TGTGCCACCAGAGGGACAGGGGGTCGTTCCGGGGAGCTGTTTTTT. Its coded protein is CATRGTGGRSGELFF.